This T cell receptor (beta chain) was sequenced during a study of blood T cells in healthy people across ages. Germline CDR1 reads MNHEY; CDR2 reads SMNVEV (reference sequence). The CDR3 has 16 amino acids. V lost 5 bases to trimming and J lost 6 bases, with 23 bases between them. With a J-beta primer mix and a sample-barcoded 5' primer, a second PCR ran 7 to 11 cycles. TCRdb processed the 5' RACE reads anew with MiXCR; each CDR3 protein has one entry. The sample records approximately 770,000 distinct CDR3 sequences, about 62% being singletons. The chain uses TRBV27 and TRBJ2-7, with unresolved D. The TCR comes from a man aged 30-40 years in good health. Input material: blood. The DNA for the CDR3 is TGTGCCAGCAGTCCATCCCCCGGGCTAGAAGTTGGCGAGCAGTACTTC. It translates to CASSPSPGLEVGEQYF.